The source of this TCR beta chain is a study of T-cell reconstitution after alpha-beta-depleted transplantation in children. As it was prepared, the TCRbeta library received unique molecular identifiers. TCRdb ran MiXCR on the PCR reads and lists one entry per CDR3 protein. The data show approximately 630,000 distinct CDR3 sequences, with over 10% seen just once and 0.79% held by the top ten. CDR3 length: 15 amino acids. Trimming cost V 4 bases and J 1 base, with 12 bases left between them. Germline V gene data show CDR1 as KGHDR and CDR2 as SFDVKD. This receptor was taken from a girl under 10 years old with congenital amegakaryocytic thrombocytopenia, due to receive a stem cell transplant. The chain uses TRBV24-1 and TRBJ1-1, with D possibly matching TRBD1 (6 bases). Sequencing used PBMCs, obtained before TCRalphabeta/CD19-depleted stem cell transplant. CDR3 in amino acids: CATSESGAKNTEAFF. For the CDR3, the DNA is TGTGCCACCAGTGAGTCGGGGGCTAAGAACACTGAAGCTTTCTTT.